Following are 25 T cell receptor beta chains from one sample sequenced in a study of early T cells in non-severe SARS-CoV-2 infection. Each CDR3 protein gets one entry after TCRdb re-called the 5' RACE reads with MiXCR. The sample gives some 77,000 distinct CDR3 sequences, around 13% of which show up once; less than 1.5% is in the top ten. Sequencing input: whole blood. The source is an adult who was a healthcare worker with PCR-confirmed SARS-CoV-2 infection or an uninfected control (not recorded which).

This clonotype turned up a few times. The chain links TRBV21-1 to TRBJ1-6. TRBV21-1 is noted as a pseudogene. This CDR3 has 10 residues. CDR3 nucleotide sequence: TGTGCCAGCCTTTATTCACCCCTCCACTTT. Its translation is CASLYSPLHF.

This clonotype has a count of ten or more. V is TRBV29-1 and J is TRBJ1-1; a weak D match, TRBD1 (5 bases). This CDR3 is built from 12 residues. Germline CDR1 reads SQVTM; CDR2 reads ANQGSEA. The CDR3 sequence is CSTTGPNTEAFF. The CDR3 DNA sequence: TGCAGTACAACAGGACCGAACACTGAAGCTTTCTTT.

This clonotype occurred a few times. The rearrangement links TRBV6-5 to TRBJ2-3, with 14 bases fitting TRBD2. Germline trimming cut 6 bases from V and 7 bases from J; bases unmatched to any gene: 9. There are 16 residues in the CDR3. Germline CDR1 and CDR2: MNHEY and SVGAGI. The CDR3 bases are TGTGCCAGCAGCTCTGGGACTAGCGGGAGAGGGCATACGCAGTATTTT. This gives the protein CASSSGTSGRGHTQYF.

As regards this clonotype: A read error is possible here, since a much larger clone lies one base away. The CDR3 nucleotides are TGTGCCAGCAGTGATGTTAAGGGACAGAAAGAGACCCTGTACTTC. Translated, it gives CASSDVKGQKETLYF. V and J are TRBV5-4 and TRBJ2-5, with 7 bases lining up with TRBD1. Germline assignment: CDR1 SGHNT and CDR2 YYREEE (reference sequence). This CDR3 contains 15 residues.

This clonotype has a handful of counts. The V and J genes are TRBV11-2 and TRBJ2-5, with a tentative D call TRBD2 (5 bases). V was clipped by 3 bases and J by 8 bases, with 19 bases between them. The CDR3 contains 15 residues. Germline V lookup: CDR1 SGHAT, CDR2 FQNNGV. CDR3 nucleotides: TGTGCCAGCAGCTTTCGGCCGGACGGGGAAAGAACCCAGTACTTC. This codes for CASSFRPDGERTQYF.

This clonotype was observed a handful of times. This sequence joins TRBV9 and TRBJ2-3; 7 bases fit TRBD1. The trim removed 3 bases at V and 0 bases at J, leaving 7 bases unmatched. Germline lookup yields CDR1 SGDLS and CDR2 YYNGEE. This CDR3 comprises 16 residues. CDR3 nucleotide sequence: TGTGCCAGCAGCGCCACGAAGACAGGGAGCACAGATACGCAGTATTTT. Encoded protein: CASSATKTGSTDTQYF.

This clonotype was seen at least ten times. The chain joins TRBV7-2 to TRBJ2-3; D ambiguous. CDR1 is SGHTA, CDR2 FQGNSA, per germline. V shed 2 bases and J shed 6 bases, with 9 bases lying between them. CDR3 size: 13 residues. CDR3: CASSLMGGDTQYF. CDR3 in DNA: TGTGCCAGCAGCTTAATGGGTGGGGATACGCAGTATTTT.

This clonotype was seen a few times. V is TRBV20-1 and J is TRBJ2-5; maybe TRBD2 (6 bases). Germline V gene data show CDR1 as DFQATT and CDR2 as SNEGSKA (reference sequence). The germline V and J ends were trimmed by 3 bases and 4 bases, with 9 bases remaining between them. This CDR3 spans 12 amino acids. CDR3 coding DNA: TGCAGTGCTAGGCGGGGTGGAGAGACCCAGTACTTC. Translation gives CSARRGGETQYF.

With respect to this clonotype: This may stem from a read error, because a much larger clone lies one nucleotide away. J is TRBJ2-2 and V is TRBV20-1; D possibly uses TRBD1 or TRBD2 (5 bases each). Germline V CDR1 and CDR2: DFQATT, SNEGSKA (reference sequence). CDR3 length: 14 amino acids. The CDR3 sequence is CSARDGGSTGELIF. The DNA for the CDR3 is TGCAGTGCTAGAGATGGGGGATCCACCGGGGAGCTGATTTTT.

This clonotype was seen repeatedly, ten times or more. The chain combines TRBV5-4 with TRBJ2-5, with 9 bases aligning to TRBD1. There are 15 residues in the CDR3. J lost 0 bases, V lost 3 bases, and 3 bases had no gene match. Germline CDR1 and CDR2: SGHNT and YYREEE (reference sequence). CDR3 residues: CASSWGDRDQETQYF. CDR3 DNA sequence: TGTGCCAGCAGCTGGGGGGACAGGGACCAAGAGACCCAGTACTTC.

This clonotype was detected a few times. This chain uses TRBV27 with TRBJ2-3, with 11 bases that match TRBD2. CDR1 is MNHEY and CDR2 is SMNVEV in the germline V gene (reference sequence). The CDR3 has 16 residues. The V gene end was trimmed by 5 bases and the J gene end by 6 bases; junction bases not matched to a gene: 10. CDR3 nucleotides: TGTGCCAGCAGTCCGATTGGGACTAGCGGAGGGGATACGCAGTATTTT. It is translated as CASSPIGTSGGDTQYF.

The chain couples TRBV3-1 to TRBJ1-2; D is unresolved. V gave up 4 bases and J gave up 1 base, with 13 bases separating them. Germline V gene sequence: CDR1 LGHDT, CDR2 YNNKEL (reference sequence). CDR3 length: 15 residues. CDR3 loop: CASSPEGFSNYGYTF. The CDR3 DNA reads as TGTGCCAGCAGCCCCGAGGGATTTAGTAACTATGGCTACACCTTC.

This chain connects TRBV7-2 to TRBJ2-7; TRBD1 aligns across 8 bases. Germline values: CDR1 SGHTA, CDR2 FQGNSA. V dropped 5 bases and J dropped 0; count of bases not matched to a gene: 3. The CDR3 covers 14 residues. The CDR3 is CASSGDRGSYEQYF. The CDR3 DNA reads TGTGCCAGCAGCGGCGACAGGGGCTCCTACGAGCAGTACTTC.

This clonotype was observed at least ten times. This chain connects TRBV19 to TRBJ2-1, with D tentatively TRBD2 (5 bases). In germline, CDR1 is LNHDA, CDR2 SQIVND (reference sequence). CDR3 length: 12 amino acids. V lost 5 bases and J 5 bases, leaving 7 bases between the germline ends. The CDR3 DNA is TGTGCCAGTAGTGGGAGCAACAATGAGCAGTTCTTC. Its translation: CASSGSNNEQFF. Supplemented by reference TRBV19 and TRBJ2-1, the full variable domain reads DGGITQSPKYLFRKEGQNVTLSCEQNLNHDAMYWYRQDPGQGLRLIYYSQIVNDFQKGDIAEGYSVSREKKESFPLTVTSAQKNPTAFYLCASSGSNNEQFFGPGTRLTVL.

This clonotype was observed at least ten times. This rearrangement joins TRBV6-4 to TRBJ2-3; D is uncertain. Trimming pared 0 bases from V and 4 bases from J, leaving 8 bases between. This CDR3 has 14 residues. Germline loops: CDR1 MRHNA, CDR2 SNTAGT. The CDR3 spells CASSDSPESDTQYF. CDR3 nucleotides: TGTGCCAGCAGTGACTCTCCAGAATCAGATACGCAGTATTTT.

CDR3 sequence (DNA): TGTGCCACCAGCAGAAGGGACAGGGGCAATGAGCAGTTCTTC. Translation: CATSRRDRGNEQFF. The rearrangement links TRBV15 to TRBJ2-1; 10 positions agree with TRBD1. The CDR3 consists of 14 residues. Trimming took 2 bases from V and 6 from J; bases not matched to a gene: 1. Germline loops: CDR1 LNHNV, CDR2 YYDKDF (reference sequence).

At least ten counts were recorded for this clonotype. The V call is TRBV12-3 or TRBV12-4, the J call TRBJ2-7, with D uncertain. This CDR3 spans 14 amino acids. V was pared by 3 bases and J by 2 bases, with 11 bases between. CDR3 in amino acids: CASSFEPPAYEQYF. Here the CDR3 DNA reads TGTGCCAGCAGTTTTGAACCACCCGCCTACGAGCAGTACTTC.

This chain joins TRBV6-2 or TRBV6-3 and TRBJ2-1; D may be TRBD1 or TRBD2 (6 bases each). Trimming pared 6 bases from V and 7 bases from J, leaving 19 bases between. Per germline, CDR1 MNHEY and CDR2 SVGEGT. There are 15 residues in the CDR3. Written as DNA, the CDR3 is TGTGCCAGCAGCACCCCCTGGGGGGCGAAAAATGAGCAGTTCTTC. Translating it yields CASSTPWGAKNEQFF.

The gene calls are TRBV29-1 and TRBJ1-2; 8 bases agree with TRBD1. The germline V gene has CDR1 SQVTM and CDR2 ANQGSEA. The CDR3 consists of 16 residues. With V trimmed by 3 bases and J by 7 bases, 16 bases remained unmatched. In nucleotides, the CDR3 is TGCAGCGTTGACGCTGAGGGAGCAGGGGGCGCGGGTGGCTACACCTTC. Amino acids: CSVDAEGAGGAGGYTF.

The chain combines TRBV7-2 with TRBJ2-4; TRBD1 aligns across 7 bases. The CDR3 consists of 13 residues. Germline CDR1 and CDR2: SGHTA and FQGNSA. V lost 5 bases to trimming and J lost 6 bases; unmatched junction nucleotides: 4. Here the CDR3 DNA reads TGTGCCAGCAGCCAAAGACAGGGAAACATTCAGTACTTC. This codes for CASSQRQGNIQYF.

This clonotype was seen more than once but under ten times. The chain recombines TRBV6-5 with TRBJ1-5; D ambiguous. V gave up 4 bases and J gave up 2 bases, with 15 bases separating them. CDR1 is MNHEY and CDR2 is SVGAGI in the germline V gene. The CDR3 has 16 amino acids. The CDR3 spells CASSSRQVVGNQPQHF. CDR3 coding DNA: TGTGCCAGCAGTTCTCGGCAAGTTGTTGGCAATCAGCCCCAGCATTTT.

Concerning this clonotype itself: This could be a read error, since a much larger clone is one nucleotide away. The chain joins TRBV4-2 to TRBJ1-1, with D unresolved. Germline V gives CDR1 LGHNA, CDR2 YNFKEQ. Trimming stripped 4 bases from V and 1 base from J, with 7 bases between. This CDR3 region has 13 residues. CDR3 sequence: CASSPDGNTEAFF. Here the CDR3 DNA reads TGTGCCAGCAGCCCGGACGGGAACACTGAAGCTTTCTTT.

This clonotype came up many times. The gene calls are TRBV6-2 or TRBV6-3 and TRBJ2-3, with 7 bases matching TRBD1. CDR1 is MNHEY and CDR2 is SVGEGT in the germline V gene. The CDR3 spans 14 residues. Trimming cost V 2 bases and J 4 bases; bases outside gene matches: 3. As DNA, the CDR3 is TGTGCCAGCAGTTACGGGACAGCATCAGATACGCAGTATTTT. Translation gives CASSYGTASDTQYF.

This sequence joins TRBV19 and TRBJ2-4; no clear D. V was clipped by 5 bases and J by 4 bases, with 21 bases between them. CDR1 and CDR2 (germline): LNHDA, SQIVND (reference sequence). The CDR3 totals 17 residues. The CDR3 region is CASSPGRLSSRKNIQYF. The CDR3 DNA follows: TGTGCCAGTAGTCCAGGACGGCTATCTTCCAGGAAAAACATTCAGTACTTC.

The chain couples TRBV20-1 to TRBJ2-7; TRBD2 matches at 12 bases. The germline CDR1 and CDR2 sequences are DFQATT and SNEGSKA (reference sequence). V was pared by 5 bases and J by 4 bases, with 12 bases of the junction left unmatched. This CDR3 has 16 amino acids. The CDR3 loop is CSAHPFRLAGAYEQYF. The CDR3 region has the DNA TGCAGTGCTCACCCCTTCCGACTAGCGGGAGCTTACGAGCAGTACTTC.